This TCR beta chain stems from a study of OX40 agonist ivuxolimab in advanced cancers. Study-wide context: Patients assigned to dose escalation were diagnosed with hepatocellular carcinoma, melanoma, renal cell or head and neck cancer. Study-level points and caveats: There was clonal expansion of CD4+ and CD8+ blood T cells by week 6 at 0.1 to 3.0 mg/kg. There were, on average, more expanded clones in CD8+ T cells than in CD4+. The specificity for antigen of the expanded peripheral T cells was not determined.

A word on this clone: Antigen unknown.

V lost 0 bases, J lost 15 bases, and 14 bases lay in between. This CDR3 is built from 12 residues. The germline V gene has CDR1 GTSNPN and CDR2 SVGIG (reference sequence). Data came from immunoSEQ multiplex PCR; TCRdb stores just in-frame clones and leaves some out. The sample records about 56,000 clones, over 80% being singletons. The specimen was CD4+ or CD8+ T cells sorted from blood, collected in a trial of the OX40 agonist ivuxolimab. The TCR was taken from an adult with an advanced solid tumor such as melanoma, head and neck, liver or kidney cancer. The rearrangement joins TRBV30 to TRBJ2-2, with D perhaps TRBD1 or TRBD2 (5 bases each). The CDR3 loop is CAWSVRGRVVFF. The CDR3, as DNA: TGTGCCTGGAGTGTACGGGGCAGGGTGGTGTTTTTT.